This T cell receptor (beta chain) was captured in a study of CD8+CD57+ T cells in acquired aplastic anemia. Profiles of TCR beta VDJ and CDR3 were generated from a genomic DNA template. MiXCR, run by TCRdb on the reads, gives a single entry per CDR3 protein. This sample has about 98,000 distinct CDR3 sequences; 55% to 75% occur once, and the top ten carry over 55%. Patients selected for sequencing had displayed CD8+CD57+ cell expansion by flow cytometry. The CDR3 runs to 15 residues. V dropped 1 base and J dropped 0 bases, with 10 bases sitting between them. CDR1 and CDR2 from the germline V gene are MNHNS and SASEGT.

Sequenced input: sorted CD4+, CD8+, or CD8+CD57+ T cells (not recorded which) from PBMCs. The clonotype originates from a human donor with aplastic anemia. The V call is TRBV6-1, the J call TRBJ2-7, with a tentative D call TRBD2 (6 bases). CDR3 DNA: TGTGCCAGCAGTGAAGATCGGGGGAGCTCCTACGAGCAGTACTTC. Encoded protein: CASSEDRGSSYEQYF.